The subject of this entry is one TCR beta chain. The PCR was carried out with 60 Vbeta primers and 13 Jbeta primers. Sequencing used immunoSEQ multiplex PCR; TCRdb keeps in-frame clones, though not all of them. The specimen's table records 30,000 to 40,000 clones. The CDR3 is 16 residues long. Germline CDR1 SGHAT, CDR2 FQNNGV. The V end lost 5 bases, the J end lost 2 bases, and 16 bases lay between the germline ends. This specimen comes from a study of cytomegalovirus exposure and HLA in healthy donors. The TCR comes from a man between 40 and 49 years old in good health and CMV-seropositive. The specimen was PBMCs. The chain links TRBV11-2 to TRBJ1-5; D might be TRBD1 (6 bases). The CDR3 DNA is TGTGCCAGCAGCGCACCGACAGGTGGAGGCAATCAGCCCCAGCATTTT. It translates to CASSAPTGGGNQPQHF.